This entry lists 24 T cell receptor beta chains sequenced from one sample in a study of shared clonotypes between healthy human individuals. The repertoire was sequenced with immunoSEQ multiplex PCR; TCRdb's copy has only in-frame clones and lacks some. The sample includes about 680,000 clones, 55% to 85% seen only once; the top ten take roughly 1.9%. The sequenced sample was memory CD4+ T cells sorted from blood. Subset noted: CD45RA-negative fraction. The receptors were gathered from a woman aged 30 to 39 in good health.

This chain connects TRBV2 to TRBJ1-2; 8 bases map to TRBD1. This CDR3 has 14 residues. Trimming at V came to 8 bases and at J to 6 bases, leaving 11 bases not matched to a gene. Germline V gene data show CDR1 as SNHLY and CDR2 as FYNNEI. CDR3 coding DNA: TGTGCCAGCCTCGAGGACAGGGAAGGTCATGGCTACACCTTC. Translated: CASLEDREGHGYTF.

The CDR3 region is CASSLSPMNTEAFF. The DNA of the CDR3 is TGTGCCAGCAGCTTATCACCCATGAACACTGAAGCTTTCTTT. V is TRBV7-9 and J is TRBJ1-1; D is unresolved. The CDR3 sequence is 14 residues long. V lost 2 bases and J 0 bases, leaving 7 bases between the germline ends. Germline V gene lookup returns CDR1 SEHNR and CDR2 FQNEAQ (reference sequence).

The CDR3 DNA is TGCGCCAGCAGCCGAAGAAGGGCGAACACTGAAGCTTTCTTT. Its translation: CASSRRRANTEAFF. This chain links TRBV5-1 with TRBJ1-1; D not certain. Looked up from germline, CDR1 is SGHRS and CDR2 is YFSETQ. V was cut by 4 bases and J by 1 base, with 11 bases left in between. The CDR3 spans 14 residues.

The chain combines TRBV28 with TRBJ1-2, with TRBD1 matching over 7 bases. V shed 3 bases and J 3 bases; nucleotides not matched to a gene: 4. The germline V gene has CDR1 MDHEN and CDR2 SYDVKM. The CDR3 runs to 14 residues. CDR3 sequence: CASSFPRGDYGYTF. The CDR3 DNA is TGTGCCAGCAGTTTCCCCAGGGGGGACTATGGCTACACCTTC.

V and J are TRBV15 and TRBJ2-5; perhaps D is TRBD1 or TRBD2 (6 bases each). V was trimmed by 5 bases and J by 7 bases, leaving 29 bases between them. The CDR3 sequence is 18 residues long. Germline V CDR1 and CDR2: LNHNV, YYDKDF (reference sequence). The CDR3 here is CATSRKPYGGPRTWTQYF. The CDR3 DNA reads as TGTGCCACCAGCCGAAAGCCCTATGGGGGGCCCCGGACTTGGACCCAGTACTTC.

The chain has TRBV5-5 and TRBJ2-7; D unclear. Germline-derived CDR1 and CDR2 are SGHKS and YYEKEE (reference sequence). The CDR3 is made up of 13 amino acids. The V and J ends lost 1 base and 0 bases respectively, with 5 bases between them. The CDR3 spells CASSLWDSYEQYF. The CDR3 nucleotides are TGTGCCAGCAGCTTGTGGGACTCCTACGAGCAGTACTTC.

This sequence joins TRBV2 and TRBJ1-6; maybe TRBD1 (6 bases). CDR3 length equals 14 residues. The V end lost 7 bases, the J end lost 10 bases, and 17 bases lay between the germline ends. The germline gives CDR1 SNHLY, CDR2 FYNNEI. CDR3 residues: CASTQDSLSSPLHF. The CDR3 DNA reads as TGTGCCAGCACTCAGGACAGCTTGAGCTCACCCCTCCACTTT.

Written as DNA, the CDR3 is TGTGCCAGCAGTGACGTATCTAACTATGGCTACACCTTC. Translating gives CASSDVSNYGYTF. The chain couples TRBV25-1 to TRBJ1-2; no reliable D call. CDR3 size: 13 residues. Germline V lookup: CDR1 MGHDK, CDR2 SYGVNS. The ends were cut back, 3 bases at V and 0 bases at J, with 5 bases in the middle.

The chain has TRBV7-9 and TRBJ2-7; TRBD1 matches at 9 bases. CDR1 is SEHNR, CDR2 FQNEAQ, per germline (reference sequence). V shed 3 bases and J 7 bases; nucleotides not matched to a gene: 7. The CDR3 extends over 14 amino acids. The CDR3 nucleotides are TGTGCCAGCAGCTTTAACAGGGGGCTGGGAGAGCAGTACTTC. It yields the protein CASSFNRGLGEQYF. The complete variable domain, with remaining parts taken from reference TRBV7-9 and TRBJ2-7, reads DTGVSQNPRHKITKRGQNVTFRCDPISEHNRLYWYRQTLGQGPEFLTYFQNEAQLEKSRLLSDRFSAERPKGSFSTLEIQRTEQGDSAMYLCASSFNRGLGEQYFGPGTRLTVT.

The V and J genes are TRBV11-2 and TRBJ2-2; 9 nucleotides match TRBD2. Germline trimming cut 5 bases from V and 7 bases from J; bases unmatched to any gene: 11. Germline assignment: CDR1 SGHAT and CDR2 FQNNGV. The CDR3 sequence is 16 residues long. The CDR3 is CASSQRLAVPGGELFF. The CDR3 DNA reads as TGTGCCAGCAGCCAAAGACTAGCGGTCCCGGGCGGGGAGCTGTTTTTT.

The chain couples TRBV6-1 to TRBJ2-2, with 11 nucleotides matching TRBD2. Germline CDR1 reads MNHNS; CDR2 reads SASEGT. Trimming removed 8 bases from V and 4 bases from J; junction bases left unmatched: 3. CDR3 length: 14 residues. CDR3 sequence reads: CASLGTSGTGELFF. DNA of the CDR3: TGTGCCAGCCTCGGGACTAGCGGCACCGGGGAGCTGTTTTTT.

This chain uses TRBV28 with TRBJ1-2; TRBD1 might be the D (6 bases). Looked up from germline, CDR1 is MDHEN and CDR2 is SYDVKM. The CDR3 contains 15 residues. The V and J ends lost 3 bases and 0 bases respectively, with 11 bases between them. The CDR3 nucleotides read TGTGCCAGCAGTTTTTGGGGGGCCGCTAACTATGGCTACACCTTC. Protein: CASSFWGAANYGYTF.

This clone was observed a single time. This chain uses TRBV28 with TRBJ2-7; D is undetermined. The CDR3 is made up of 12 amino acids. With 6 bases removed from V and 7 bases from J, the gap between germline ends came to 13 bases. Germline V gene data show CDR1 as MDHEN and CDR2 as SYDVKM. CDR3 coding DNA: TGTGCCAGCAGCCCTTTTCGGACGGAGCAGTACTTC. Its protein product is CASSPFRTEQYF.

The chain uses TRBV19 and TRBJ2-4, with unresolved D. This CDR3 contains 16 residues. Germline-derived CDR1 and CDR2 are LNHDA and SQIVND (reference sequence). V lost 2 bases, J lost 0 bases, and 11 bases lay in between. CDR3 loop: CASSISHSLAKNIQYF. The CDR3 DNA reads TGTGCCAGTAGTATAAGCCACTCTCTAGCCAAAAACATTCAGTACTTC.

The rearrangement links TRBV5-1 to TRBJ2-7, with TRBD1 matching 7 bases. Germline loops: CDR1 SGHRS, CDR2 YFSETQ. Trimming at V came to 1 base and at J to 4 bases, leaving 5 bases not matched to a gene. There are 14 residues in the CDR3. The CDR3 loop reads CASSLQTGRYEQYF. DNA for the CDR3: TGCGCCAGCAGCTTGCAGACAGGGAGATACGAGCAGTACTTC. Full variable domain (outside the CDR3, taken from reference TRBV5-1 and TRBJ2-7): KAGVTQTPRYLIKTRGQQVTLSCSPISGHRSVSWYQQTPGQGLQFLFEYFSETQRNKGNFPGRFSGRQFSNSRSEMNVSTLELGDSALYLCASSLQTGRYEQYFGPGTRLTVT.

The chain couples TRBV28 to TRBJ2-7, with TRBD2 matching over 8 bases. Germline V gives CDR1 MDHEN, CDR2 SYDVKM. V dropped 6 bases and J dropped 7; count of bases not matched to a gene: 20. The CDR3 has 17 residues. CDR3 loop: CASSLETLGGGRREQYF. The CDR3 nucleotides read TGTGCCAGCAGCTTAGAAACCCTCGGGGGGGGGCGAAGGGAGCAGTACTTC.

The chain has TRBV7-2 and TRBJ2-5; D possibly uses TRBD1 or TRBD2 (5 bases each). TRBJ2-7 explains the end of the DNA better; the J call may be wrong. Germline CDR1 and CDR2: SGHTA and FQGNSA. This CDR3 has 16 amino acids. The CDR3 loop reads CASSLAGTQRTYEQYF. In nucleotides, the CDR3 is TGTGCCAGCAGCTTAGCCGGGACGCAGAGAACCTACGAGCAGTACTTC.

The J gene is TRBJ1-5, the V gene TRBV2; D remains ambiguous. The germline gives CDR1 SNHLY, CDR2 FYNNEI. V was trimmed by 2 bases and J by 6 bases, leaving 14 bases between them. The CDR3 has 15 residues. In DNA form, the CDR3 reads TGTGCCAGCAGTGAAAGGACCGTTCGGGGTCAGCCCCAGCATTTT. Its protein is CASSERTVRGQPQHF.

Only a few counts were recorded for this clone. The CDR3 here is CATKKGLAGTSYNEQFF. CDR3 sequence (DNA): TGTGCCACCAAGAAAGGACTAGCGGGAACTTCCTACAATGAGCAGTTCTTC. This chain connects TRBV28 to TRBJ2-1, with TRBD2 matching over 12 bases. The trim removed 10 bases at V and 1 base at J, leaving 11 bases unmatched. The CDR3 runs 17 residues. Germline V gene sequence: CDR1 MDHEN, CDR2 SYDVKM.

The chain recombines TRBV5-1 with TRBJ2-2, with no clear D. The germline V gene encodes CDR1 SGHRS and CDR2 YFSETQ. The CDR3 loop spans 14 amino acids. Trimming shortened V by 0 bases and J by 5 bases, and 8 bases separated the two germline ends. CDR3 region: CASSLGTLTGELFF. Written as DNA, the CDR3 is TGCGCCAGCAGCTTGGGGACCTTGACCGGGGAGCTGTTTTTT.

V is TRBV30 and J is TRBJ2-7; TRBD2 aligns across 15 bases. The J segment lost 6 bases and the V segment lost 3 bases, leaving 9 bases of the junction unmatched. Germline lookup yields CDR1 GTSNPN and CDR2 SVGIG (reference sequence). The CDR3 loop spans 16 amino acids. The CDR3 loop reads CAWSPGTSGRTLEQYF. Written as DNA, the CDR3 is TGTGCCTGGAGCCCCGGGACTAGCGGGAGGACGCTCGAGCAGTACTTC. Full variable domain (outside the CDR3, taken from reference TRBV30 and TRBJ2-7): SQTIHQWPATLVQPVGSPLSLECTVEGTSNPNLYWYRQAAGRGLQLLFYSVGIGQISSEVPQNLSASRPQDRQFILSSKKLLLSDSGFYLCAWSPGTSGRTLEQYFGPGTRLTVT.

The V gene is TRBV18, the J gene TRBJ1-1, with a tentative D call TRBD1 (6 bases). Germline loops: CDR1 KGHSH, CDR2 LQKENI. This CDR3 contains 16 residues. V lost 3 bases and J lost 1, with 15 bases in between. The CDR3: CASSPQTGPGNTEAFF. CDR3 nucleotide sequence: TGTGCCAGCTCACCGCAAACAGGGCCAGGGAACACTGAAGCTTTCTTT.

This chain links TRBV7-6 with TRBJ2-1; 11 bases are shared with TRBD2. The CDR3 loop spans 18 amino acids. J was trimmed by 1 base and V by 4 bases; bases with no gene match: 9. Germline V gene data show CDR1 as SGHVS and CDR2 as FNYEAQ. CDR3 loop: CASSSRTSGYSSYNEQFF. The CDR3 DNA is TGTGCCAGCAGCTCCCGGACTAGCGGGTATAGTTCCTACAATGAGCAGTTCTTC.

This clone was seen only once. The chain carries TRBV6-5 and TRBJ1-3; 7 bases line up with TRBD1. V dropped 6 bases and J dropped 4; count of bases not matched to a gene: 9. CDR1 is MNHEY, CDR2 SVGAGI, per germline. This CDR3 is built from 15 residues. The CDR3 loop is CASSPDRAPGNTIYF. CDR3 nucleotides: TGTGCCAGCAGCCCCGACAGGGCACCCGGAAACACCATATATTTT.